This TCR beta chain was obtained from a study of cytomegalovirus exposure and HLA in healthy donors. This CDR3 contains 16 residues. Germline V CDR1 and CDR2: SEHNR, FQNEAQ (reference sequence). The V segment lost 5 bases and the J segment 5 bases; nucleotides outside the gene matches: 7. TCRdb's table, derived via immunoSEQ multiplex PCR, lists solely in-frame clones and lacks some. The sample records 150,000 to 200,000 clones, about 95% being singletons. The clonotype was recovered from a woman between 18 and 30 years old in good health and CMV-seronegative. Sequenced sample: PBMCs. The chain recombines TRBV7-9 with TRBJ2-3, with TRBD2 matching over 13 bases. CDR3 nucleotide sequence: TGTGCCAGCAGCCCTCGGACTAGCGGGGGCGGAGATACGCAGTATTTT. Its translation: CASSPRTSGGGDTQYF.